The 7 T cell receptor beta chains below all came from one sample that was sequenced in a study of T cells in Graves' hyperthyroidism and ophthalmopathy. TCR beta CDR3 region amplification was performed from RNA transcripts. The study used the HTBI primer set for a first-round RT-PCR of the TCR CDR3. TCRdb passed the multiplex PCR reads through MiXCR, listing each CDR3 protein once. The sample includes about 160,000 distinct CDR3 sequences, over 7.5% of them seen just once. Sequencing used blood. The receptors stem from a woman between 18 and 29 years old with Graves' hyperthyroidism that later progressed to Graves' ophthalmopathy.

This clonotype appeared many times. The rearrangement links TRBV10-2 to TRBJ1-3; the D is unclear. Germline assignment: CDR1 WSHSY and CDR2 SAAADI. This CDR3 spans 13 amino acids. The ends were cut back, 0 bases at V and 4 bases at J, with 4 bases in the middle. CDR3 amino acids: CASSESQGNTIYF. The DNA for the CDR3 is TGCGCCAGCAGTGAGTCCCAGGGAAACACCATATATTTT.

This clonotype has a count of ten or more. The chain couples TRBV19 to TRBJ1-4, with 7 bases lining up with TRBD1. CDR3 length equals 17 residues. V trimming: 4 bases; J trimming: 4 bases; junction bases outside the gene matches: 12. Per germline, CDR1 LNHDA and CDR2 SQIVND (reference sequence). The CDR3 loop reads CASSRTGVVDYNEKLFF. The CDR3 DNA is TGTGCCAGTAGTAGAACAGGGGTGGTAGACTATAATGAAAAACTGTTTTTT.

This clonotype was counted many times. The chain uses TRBV5-5 and TRBJ2-4; D uncertain. Trimming cost V 1 base and J 3 bases, with 8 bases left between them. The CDR3 runs to 14 residues. From germline, CDR1 is SGHKS and CDR2 YYEKEE (reference sequence). Here the CDR3 DNA reads TGTGCCAGCAGCTTGACGGTGGGCAAAAACATTCAGTACTTC. Translated: CASSLTVGKNIQYF.

This clonotype was seen many times. This rearrangement joins TRBV20-1 to TRBJ2-3, with no clear D. The CDR3 has 10 residues. Germline V gene lookup returns CDR1 DFQATT and CDR2 SNEGSKA (reference sequence). V lost 7 bases to trimming and J lost 1 base, with 3 bases between them. The CDR3 spells CSVGTDTQYF. The CDR3 DNA sequence: TGCAGTGTTGGCACAGATACGCAGTATTTT.

Written as DNA, the CDR3 is TGTGCCAGCAGCCAAGTTTCGATAATAAACACTGAAGCTTTCTTT. Translation gives CASSQVSIINTEAFF. The chain uses TRBV4-2 and TRBJ1-1; D gene unclear. CDR3 length equals 15 residues. V dropped 1 base and J dropped 2 bases, with 11 bases sitting between them. The V gene's germline CDR1 is LGHNA and CDR2 YNFKEQ.

This clonotype was detected many times. In DNA, the CDR3 is TGTGCCAGCAGGAAGGGGGCGCGGAACATTCAGTACTTC. Translation gives CASRKGARNIQYF. The chain combines TRBV6-1 with TRBJ2-4; 7 nucleotides match TRBD1. This CDR3 is built from 13 residues. The V gene's germline CDR1 is MNHNS and CDR2 SASEGT. The J segment lost 7 bases and the V segment lost 6 bases, leaving 6 bases of the junction unmatched.

There are many counts of this clonotype. The V gene is TRBV2, the J gene TRBJ2-7, with 14 bases fitting TRBD2. The CDR3 contains 15 residues. The V segment lost 6 bases and the J segment 0 bases; nucleotides outside the gene matches: 1. CDR1 and CDR2 (germline): SNHLY, FYNNEI. As DNA, the CDR3 is TGTGCCAGCAGCGGACTAGCGGGGGGCTCCTACGAGCAGTACTTC. This translates into CASSGLAGGSYEQYF. Complete variable domain (other parts from reference TRBV2 and TRBJ2-7): EPEVTQTPSHQVTQMGQEVILRCVPISNHLYFYWYRQILGQKVEFLVSFYNNEISEKSEIFDDQFSVERPDGSNFTLKIRSTKLEDSAMYFCASSGLAGGSYEQYFGPGTRLTVT.